These 15 T cell receptor beta chains were sequenced from one sample in a study of T cell repertoires in cytomegalovirus infection. These TCRs are of unknown antigen specificity. Using its own MiXCR run on the reads, TCRdb lists one record per CDR3 protein. The top ten clones hold around 13% of a sample with about 770,000 distinct CDR3 sequences, 25% to 35% of them seen once. The sequenced sample was cultured CD8+ T cells from PBMCs, obtained from culture after CMV antigen stimulation. The receptors shown here come from a human donor in good health (CMV status not recorded). Some clones in this sample may be carry-over from other donors' samples.

The chain carries TRBV6-5 and TRBJ2-5; D is possibly TRBD1 or TRBD2 (5 bases each). The germline V gene has CDR1 MNHEY and CDR2 SVGAGI. V was shortened by 0 bases and J by 5 bases, with 7 bases between the two germline ends. This CDR3 contains 13 residues. The CDR3 region is CASSYSWGETQYF. CDR3 in DNA: TGTGCCAGCAGTTACTCGTGGGGGGAGACCCAGTACTTC.

This clonotype was seen many times. The chain employs TRBV7-9 and TRBJ2-1; TRBD1 matches 7 bases. The CDR3 sequence is 14 residues long. CDR1 is SEHNR and CDR2 is FQNEAQ in the germline V gene (reference sequence). With 5 bases clipped from V and 3 bases from J, the junction kept 4 bases outside the gene matches. The DNA of the CDR3 is TGTGCCAGCAGCCAACAGGGGTACTACAATGAGCAGTTCTTC. Translation: CASSQQGYYNEQFF.

Remarks on this clonotype: Germline is not matched at one junction end, which may reflect a read error. The V gene is TRBV12-3 or TRBV12-4, the J gene TRBJ2-1; maybe TRBD1 (6 bases). The CDR3 is 15 amino acids. CDR3 nucleotides: TGTGCCACCAGTTTCCCGGAGGACAGTTACAATGAGCTGTTCTTC. Translating gives CATSFPEDSYNELFF.

V and J are TRBV28 and TRBJ2-7; D might be TRBD1 (5 bases). CDR3 length equals 13 residues. Trimming left V 7 bases short and J 6 bases short, with 16 bases between. CDR1 is MDHEN and CDR2 is SYDVKM in the germline V gene. CDR3 DNA sequence: TGTGCCAGCAAGAGTGGGCCCCAGGGCGAGCAGTACGTC. This sequence encodes CASKSGPQGEQYV.

The table lists this clonotype with a few counts. The chain employs TRBV14 and TRBJ2-5; 9 bases fit TRBD2. CDR3 length: 17 residues. The germline V gene encodes CDR1 SGHDN and CDR2 FVKESK. Trimming cost V 0 bases and J 5 bases; bases outside gene matches: 10. In DNA, the CDR3 is TGTGCCAGCAGCCAAGAGGAGGAACGACTAGCGGTGGAGACCCAGTACTTC. Translating gives CASSQEEERLAVETQYF. Based on the CDR3 plus reference TRBV14 and TRBJ2-5, the full variable domain is EAGVTQFPSHSVIEKGQTVTLRCDPISGHDNLYWYRRVMGKEIKFLLHFVKESKQDESGMPNNRFLAERTGGTYSTLKVQPAELEDSGVYFCASSQEEERLAVETQYFGPGTRLLVL.

The table lists this clonotype with a few counts. The chain recombines TRBV27 with TRBJ1-6, with D unclear. CDR1 is MNHEY and CDR2 is SMNVEV in the germline V gene (reference sequence). Trimming cost V 5 bases and J 8 bases, with 7 bases left between them. The CDR3 has 12 residues. CDR3 DNA: TGTGCCAGCAGTCGTCCTTATTCACCCCTCCACTTT. It yields the protein CASSRPYSPLHF.

The genes are TRBV29-1 and TRBJ1-2, with D possibly TRBD1 on 5 matching bases. The CDR3 runs 15 residues. Germline assignment: CDR1 SQVTM and CDR2 ANQGSEA. V was shortened by 1 base and J by 0 bases, with 12 bases between the two germline ends. The CDR3 nucleotides are TGCAGCGTTGAAGTAGGACAAGAAGCTAACTATGGCTACACCTTC. It yields the protein CSVEVGQEANYGYTF. Full variable domain (rest looked up from reference TRBV29-1 and TRBJ1-2): SAVISQKPSRDICQRGTSLTIQCQVDSQVTMMFWYRQQPGQSLTLIATANQGSEATYESGFVIDKFPISRPNLTFSTLTVSNMSPEDSSIYLCSVEVGQEANYGYTFGSGTRLTVV.

The chain links TRBV14 to TRBJ1-3; no clear D. The V gene lost 1 base and the J gene lost 0 bases, with 7 bases spanning the gap. Germline CDR1 and CDR2: SGHDN and FVKESK. This CDR3 contains 15 residues. CDR3 amino acids: CASSQGADSGNTIYF. The CDR3 nucleotides read TGTGCCAGCAGCCAAGGGGCAGACTCTGGAAACACCATATATTTT.

This clonotype was seen more than once but under ten times. This rearrangement joins TRBV5-1 to TRBJ2-7; 9 bases line up with TRBD1. The CDR3 spans 14 residues. After removal of 6 bases from V and 2 bases from J, the junction contained 6 bases not matched to a gene. Germline-derived CDR1 and CDR2 are SGHRS and YFSETQ. The CDR3 sequence: CASTQGTGTYEQYF. The CDR3 nucleotides read TGCGCCAGCACCCAAGGGACAGGGACCTACGAGCAGTACTTC.

This clonotype was counted a few times. The chain carries TRBV6-1 and TRBJ2-1; no firm D call. The germline V and J ends were trimmed by 5 bases and 10 bases, with 15 bases remaining between them. The CDR3 loop spans 13 amino acids. The V gene's germline CDR1 is MNHNS and CDR2 SASEGT. DNA of the CDR3: TGTGCCAGCAGTCCCCCGGGCCTGGGGGAGCAGTTCTTC. It translates to CASSPPGLGEQFF.

This rearrangement joins TRBV7-9 to TRBJ2-7, with D unclear. Trimming cost V 4 bases and J 3 bases, with 13 bases left between them. CDR1 SEHNR and CDR2 FQNEAQ come from the germline V gene (reference sequence). The length of the CDR3 is 14 residues. In nucleotides, the CDR3 is TGTGCCAGCAGCTCCAGCGAGGCTGGCTACGAGCAGTACTTC. Translated: CASSSSEAGYEQYF.

This clonotype was counted between two and nine times. The CDR3 nucleotides read TGTGCCAGCAGGGCTGGCAGGGTAGCTTGGAAAGAGACCCAGTACTTC. Encoded protein: CASRAGRVAWKETQYF. The rearrangement links TRBV6-1 to TRBJ2-5, with D perhaps TRBD1 (5 bases). CDR1 MNHNS and CDR2 SASEGT come from the germline V gene. CDR3 length equals 16 residues. Trimming took 6 bases from V and 3 from J, leaving 20 bases between them.

The V and J genes are TRBV2 and TRBJ1-4; D remains unclear. Germline V gene data show CDR1 as SNHLY and CDR2 as FYNNEI. V lost 4 bases and J lost 3, with 9 bases in between. The CDR3 covers 14 residues. This CDR3 reads CASSVYGSNEKLFF. The CDR3 DNA reads TGTGCCAGCAGTGTATATGGTTCTAATGAAAAACTGTTTTTT.

This clonotype came up once. The chain links TRBV6-4 to TRBJ2-2, with D uncertain. The ends were cut back, 2 bases at V and 0 bases at J, with 13 bases in the middle. Germline assignment: CDR1 MRHNA and CDR2 SNTAGT. The CDR3 spans 17 residues. Here the CDR3 reads CASSDKTATPNTGELFF. The CDR3 nucleotides read TGTGCCAGCAGTGACAAGACCGCTACCCCGAACACCGGGGAGCTGTTTTTT.

In its sample, this clonotype was seen a few times. The chain employs TRBV10-3 and TRBJ1-1; tentatively, D is TRBD1 (5 bases). The CDR3 is made up of 14 amino acids. CDR1 and CDR2 (germline): ENHRY, SYGVKD. The V end lost 2 bases, the J end lost 1 base, and 8 bases lay between the germline ends. The CDR3 loop reads CAISERQQNTEAFF. Written as DNA, the CDR3 is TGTGCCATCAGTGAGCGACAGCAGAACACTGAAGCTTTCTTT.